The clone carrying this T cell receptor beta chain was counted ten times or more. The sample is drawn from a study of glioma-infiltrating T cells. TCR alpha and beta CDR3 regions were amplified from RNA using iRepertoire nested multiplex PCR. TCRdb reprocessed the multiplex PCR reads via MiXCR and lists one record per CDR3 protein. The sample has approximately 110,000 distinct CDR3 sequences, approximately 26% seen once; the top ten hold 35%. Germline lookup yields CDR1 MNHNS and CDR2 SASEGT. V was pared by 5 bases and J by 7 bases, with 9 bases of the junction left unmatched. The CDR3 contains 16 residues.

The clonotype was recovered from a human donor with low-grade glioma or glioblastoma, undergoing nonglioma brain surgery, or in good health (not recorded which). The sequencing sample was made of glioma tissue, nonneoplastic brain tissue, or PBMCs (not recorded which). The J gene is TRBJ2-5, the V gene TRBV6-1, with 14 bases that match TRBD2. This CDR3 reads CASSTGTSGSQGTQYF. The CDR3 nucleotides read TGTGCCAGCAGTACCGGGACTAGCGGGAGTCAGGGGACCCAGTACTTC.